Below, 6 T cell receptor beta chains from the same sample are listed, as sequenced in a study of OX40 agonist ivuxolimab in advanced cancers. Repertoires were generated with immunoSEQ multiplex PCR, while TCRdb's copy carries only in-frame clones and drops some. The table has tens of thousands of clones, about 88% seen once. Source: CD4+ or CD8+ T cells sorted from blood, taken in a trial of the OX40 agonist ivuxolimab. All receptors come from an adult with an advanced solid tumor such as melanoma, head and neck, liver or kidney cancer.

The rearrangement links TRBV5-6 to TRBJ1-5, with D hard to call. V dropped 1 base and J dropped 5 bases, with 13 bases sitting between them. The CDR3 consists of 15 residues. Per germline, CDR1 SGHDT and CDR2 YYEEEE. The CDR3 here is CASSLWIGTYQPQHF. CDR3 nucleotide sequence: TGTGCCAGCAGCTTGTGGATTGGAACTTATCAGCCCCAGCATTTT.

The chain carries TRBV27 and TRBJ1-1; D possibly corresponds to TRBD1 (6 bases). Trimming cost V 8 bases and J 8 bases, with 9 bases left between them. Germline V lookup: CDR1 MNHEY, CDR2 SMNVEV (reference sequence). This CDR3 contains 10 residues. The CDR3 is CASGQKEAFF. The CDR3 coding sequence is TGTGCCAGCGGACAGAAAGAAGCTTTCTTT.

This chain connects TRBV7-6 to TRBJ2-7; possibly TRBD1 or TRBD2 for D (6 bases each). Trimming stripped 5 bases from V and 9 bases from J, with 26 bases between. This CDR3 spans 16 amino acids. From germline, CDR1 is SGHVS and CDR2 FNYEAQ. CDR3 in DNA: TGTGCCAGCAGCCTAGAGGGGGGAACAGGTCTGCGTGGGCAGTACTTC. Protein: CASSLEGGTGLRGQYF.

This clone was counted once. The chain joins TRBV6-5 to TRBJ1-3; no reliable D call. Trimming left V 0 bases short and J 0 bases short, with 6 bases between. This CDR3 contains 15 residues. The V gene's germline CDR1 is MNHEY and CDR2 SVGAGI. CDR3 amino acids: CASSYSSYSGNTIYF. The CDR3 nucleotides are TGTGCCAGCAGTTACTCTTCATACTCTGGAAACACCATATATTTT.

The chain is built from TRBV12-2 and TRBJ2-7. TRBV12-2 is given as a pseudogene. CDR3 length: 15 amino acids. The CDR3: CASRPRGRKSYEQYF. CDR3 bases: TGTGCAAGTCGCCCCCGGGGCAGAAAGTCCTACGAGCAGTACTTC.

The chain is built from TRBV4-1 and TRBJ2-2, with TRBD1 matching 10 bases. V dropped 2 bases and J dropped 6; count of bases not matched to a gene: 6. This CDR3 spans 16 amino acids. Per the germline V gene, CDR1 is MGHRA and CDR2 is YSYEKL. The CDR3 DNA follows: TGCGCCAGCAGCCAATCGGAGACAGGGGGCCCCGGGGAGCTGTTTTTT. Translating gives CASSQSETGGPGELFF.